Below are 2 T cell receptor beta chains sequenced from a single sample in a study of T cells in Graves' hyperthyroidism and ophthalmopathy. Researchers took RNA transcripts and amplified the TCR beta CDR3 regions from them. The HTBI primer set drove a first-round RT-PCR of the TCR CDR3. TCRdb re-called the multiplex PCR reads through MiXCR, storing one row per CDR3 protein. The sample lists 370,000 or so distinct CDR3 sequences; approximately 14% were seen once. The material sequenced was blood. Receptors originate from a woman younger than 30 with Graves' hyperthyroidism that later progressed to Graves' ophthalmopathy.

This clonotype showed up many times. This chain joins TRBV7-6 and TRBJ2-3; D gene unclear. V was clipped by 1 base and J by 0 bases, with 11 bases between them. CDR1 SGHVS and CDR2 FNYEAQ come from the germline V gene. This CDR3 region has 16 residues. The DNA of the CDR3 is TGTGCCAGCAGCTTAGTGAGTGGTCGTAGCACAGATACGCAGTATTTT. Encoded protein: CASSLVSGRSTDTQYF.

This clonotype came up a few times. The rearrangement links TRBV27 to TRBJ1-2; TRBD1 matches at 7 bases. Unmatched junction bases numbered 12, after V lost 3 bases and J lost 2 bases. The germline V gene encodes CDR1 MNHEY and CDR2 SMNVEV (reference sequence). The CDR3 totals 17 residues. CDR3 sequence (DNA): TGTGCCAGCAGTTTCGTCTACGGACAGGCCAAAAACTATGGCTACACCTTC. It specifies CASSFVYGQAKNYGYTF.